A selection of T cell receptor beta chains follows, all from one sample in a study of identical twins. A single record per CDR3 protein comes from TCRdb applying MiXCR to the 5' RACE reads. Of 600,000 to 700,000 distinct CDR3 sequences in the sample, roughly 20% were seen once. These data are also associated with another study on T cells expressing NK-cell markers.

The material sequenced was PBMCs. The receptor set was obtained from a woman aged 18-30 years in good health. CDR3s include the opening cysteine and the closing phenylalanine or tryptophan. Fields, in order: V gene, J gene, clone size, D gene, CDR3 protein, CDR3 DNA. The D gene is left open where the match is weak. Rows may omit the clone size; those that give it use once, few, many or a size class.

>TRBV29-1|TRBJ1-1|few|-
CSPIRALNTEAFF
TGCAGCCCGATTAGGGCTTTGAACACTGAAGCTTTCTTT
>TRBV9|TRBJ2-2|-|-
CASSALGRTNTGELFF
TGTGCCAGCAGCGCCTTAGGGAGAACGAACACCGGGGAGCTGTTTTTT
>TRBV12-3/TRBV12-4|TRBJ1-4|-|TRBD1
CASSSRQGRGEKLFF
TGTGCCAGCAGTTCCCGACAGGGGAGAGGTGAAAAACTGTTTTTT
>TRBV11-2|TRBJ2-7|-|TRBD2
CASSHGRWEGEQYF
TGTGCCAGCAGCCACGGTCGCTGGGAGGGTGAGCAGTACTTC
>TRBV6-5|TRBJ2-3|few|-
CASSYLDGRGQYF
TGTGCCAGCAGTTACCTCGATGGGCGAGGGCAGTATTTT
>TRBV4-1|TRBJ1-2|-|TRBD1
CASEAGTGRPYGYTF
TGCGCCAGCGAGGCCGGGACAGGGAGACCTTATGGCTACACCTTC
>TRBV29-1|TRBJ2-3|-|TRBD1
CSASGQGHTDTQYF
TGCAGCGCCTCGGGACAGGGCCACACAGATACGCAGTATTTT
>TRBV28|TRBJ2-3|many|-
CASSKRVGTDTQYF
TGTGCCAGCAGTAAGCGGGTCGGCACAGATACGCAGTATTTT
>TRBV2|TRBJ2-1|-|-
CASSESLARYEQFF
TGTGCCAGCAGTGAATCACTAGCAAGGTATGAGCAGTTCTTC
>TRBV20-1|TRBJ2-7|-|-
CSARPDLSVLTYEQYF
TGCAGTGCTAGACCTGACCTTTCCGTACTTACCTACGAGCAGTACTTC
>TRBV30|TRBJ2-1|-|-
CAWSRDPGNYHEQFF
TGTGCCTGGAGTCGGGACCCGGGTAATTACCATGAGCAGTTCTTC
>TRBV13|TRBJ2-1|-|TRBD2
CASSFTAGTSGGPEQFF
TGTGCCAGCAGCTTCACTGCTGGGACTAGCGGGGGACCGGAGCAGTTCTTC
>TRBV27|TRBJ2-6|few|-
CASSLGVRHSGANVLTF
TGTGCCAGCAGTTTAGGGGTCCGCCACTCTGGGGCCAACGTCCTGACTTTC
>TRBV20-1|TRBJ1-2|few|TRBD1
CSARTGTGGYTF
TGCAGTGCTCGGACAGGGACGGGGGGCTACACCTTC
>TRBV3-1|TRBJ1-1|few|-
CASSQDLENTEAFF
TGTGCCAGCAGCCAAGATCTGGAGAACACTGAAGCTTTCTTT
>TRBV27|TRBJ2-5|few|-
CASSLSARDQETQYF
TGTGCCAGCAGTTTATCGGCCAGGGACCAAGAGACCCAGTACTTC
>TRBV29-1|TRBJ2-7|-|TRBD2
CSVDGGRESEQYF
TGCAGCGTTGACGGGGGGAGAGAGAGCGAGCAGTACTTC
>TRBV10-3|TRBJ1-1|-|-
CAISETGYNTEAFF
TGTGCCATCAGTGAGACAGGGTACAACACTGAAGCTTTCTTT
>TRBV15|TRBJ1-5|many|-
CATSGYGQPQHF
TGTGCCACCAGCGGCTACGGACAGCCCCAGCATTTT
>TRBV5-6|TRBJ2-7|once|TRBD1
CASSFGTAPHEQYF
TGTGCCAGCAGCTTCGGGACAGCTCCCCACGAGCAGTACTTC
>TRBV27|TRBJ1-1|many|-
CASSPGVAWVTEAFF
TGTGCCAGCAGTCCCGGTGTAGCGTGGGTCACTGAAGCTTTCTTT
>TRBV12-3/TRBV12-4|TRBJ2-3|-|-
CASSPIEGWSSTDTQYF
TGTGCCAGCAGCCCGATAGAGGGATGGTCTAGCACAGATACGCAGTATTTT